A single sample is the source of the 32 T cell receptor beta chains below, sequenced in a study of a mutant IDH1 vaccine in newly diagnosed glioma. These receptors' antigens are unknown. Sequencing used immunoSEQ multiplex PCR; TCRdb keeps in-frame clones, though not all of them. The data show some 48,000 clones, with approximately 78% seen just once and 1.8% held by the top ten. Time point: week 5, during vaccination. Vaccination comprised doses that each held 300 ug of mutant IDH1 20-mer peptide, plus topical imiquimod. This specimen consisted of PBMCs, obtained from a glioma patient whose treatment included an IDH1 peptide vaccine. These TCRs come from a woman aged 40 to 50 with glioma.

The CDR3 sequence: CASHRNEYNSPLHF. The CDR3 DNA sequence: TGTGCCAGTCACAGGAACGAATATAATTCACCCCTCCACTTT. The V and J genes are TRBV19 and TRBJ1-6; tentative D call: TRBD1 (5 bases). V gave up 8 bases and J gave up 4 bases, with 12 bases separating them. This CDR3 is built from 14 residues. The V gene's germline CDR1 is LNHDA and CDR2 SQIVND (reference sequence).

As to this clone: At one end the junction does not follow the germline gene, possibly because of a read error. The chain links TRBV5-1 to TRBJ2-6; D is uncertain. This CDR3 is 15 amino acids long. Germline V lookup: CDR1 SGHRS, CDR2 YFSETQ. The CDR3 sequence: CASSLGGSGANVLTF. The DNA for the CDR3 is TGCGCCAGCAGCTTGGGCGGCTCTGGAGCCAACGTCCTGACTTTC. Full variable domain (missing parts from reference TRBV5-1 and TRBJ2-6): KAGVTQTPRYLIKTRGQQVTLSCSPISGHRSVSWYQQTPGQGLQFLFEYFSETQRNKGNFPGRFSGRQFSNSRSEMNVSTLELGDSALYLCASSLGGSGANVLTFGAGSRLTVL.

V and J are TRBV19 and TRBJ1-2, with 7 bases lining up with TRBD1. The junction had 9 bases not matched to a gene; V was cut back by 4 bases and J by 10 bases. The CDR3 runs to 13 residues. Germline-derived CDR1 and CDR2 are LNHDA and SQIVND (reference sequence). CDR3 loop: CASSTGQWLDYTF. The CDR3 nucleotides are TGTGCCAGTAGTACGGGACAGTGGCTAGACTACACCTTC.

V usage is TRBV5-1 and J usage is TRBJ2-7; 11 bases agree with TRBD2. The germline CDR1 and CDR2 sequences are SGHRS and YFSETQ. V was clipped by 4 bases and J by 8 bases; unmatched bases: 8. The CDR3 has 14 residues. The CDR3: CASSPSTSGAKQYF. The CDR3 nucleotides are TGCGCCAGCAGCCCCTCGACTAGCGGGGCCAAGCAGTACTTC.

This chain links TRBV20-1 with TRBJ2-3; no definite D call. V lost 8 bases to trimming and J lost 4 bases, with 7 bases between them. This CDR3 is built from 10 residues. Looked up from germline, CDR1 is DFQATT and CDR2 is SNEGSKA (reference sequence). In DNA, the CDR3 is TGCAGTCCGTTATCAGATACGCAGTATTTT. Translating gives CSPLSDTQYF.

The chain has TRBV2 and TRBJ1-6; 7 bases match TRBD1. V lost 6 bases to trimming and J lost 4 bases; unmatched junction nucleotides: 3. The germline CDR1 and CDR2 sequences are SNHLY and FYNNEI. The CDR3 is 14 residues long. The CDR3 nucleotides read TGTGCCAGCAGGGAGGGACAGTATAATTCACCCCTCCACTTT. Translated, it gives CASREGQYNSPLHF.

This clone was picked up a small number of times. This chain's CDR3 is CASSRAGENQPQHF. CDR3 nucleotide sequence: TGTGCCAGCAGTCGGGCAGGGGAGAATCAGCCCCAGCATTTT. The chain has TRBV19 and TRBJ1-5; a weak D match, TRBD1 (6 bases). The germline V and J ends were trimmed by 9 bases and 4 bases, with 16 bases remaining between them. CDR1 is LNHDA, CDR2 SQIVND, per germline (reference sequence). The CDR3 contains 14 residues.

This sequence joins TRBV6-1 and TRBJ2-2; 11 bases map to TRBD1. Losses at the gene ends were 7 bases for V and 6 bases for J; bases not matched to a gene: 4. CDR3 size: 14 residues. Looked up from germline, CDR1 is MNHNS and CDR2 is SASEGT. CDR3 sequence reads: CASTWDRGSGELFF. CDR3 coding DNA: TGTGCCAGCACATGGGACAGGGGGTCCGGGGAGCTGTTTTTT.

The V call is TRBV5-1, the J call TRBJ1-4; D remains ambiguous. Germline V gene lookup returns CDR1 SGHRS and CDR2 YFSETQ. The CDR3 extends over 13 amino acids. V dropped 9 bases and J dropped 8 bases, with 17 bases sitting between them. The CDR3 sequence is CATSGLPGEKLFF. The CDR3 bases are TGCGCCACCTCGGGTCTCCCGGGGGAAAAACTGTTTTTT.

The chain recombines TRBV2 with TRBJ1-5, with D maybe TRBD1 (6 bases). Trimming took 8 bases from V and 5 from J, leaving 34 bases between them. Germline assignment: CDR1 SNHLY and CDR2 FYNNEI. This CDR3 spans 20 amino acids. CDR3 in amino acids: CASSPRGIQGGGSSHQPQHF. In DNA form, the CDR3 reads TGTGCCAGCTCACCTCGGGGGATACAGGGTGGAGGAAGTTCACATCAGCCCCAGCATTTT.

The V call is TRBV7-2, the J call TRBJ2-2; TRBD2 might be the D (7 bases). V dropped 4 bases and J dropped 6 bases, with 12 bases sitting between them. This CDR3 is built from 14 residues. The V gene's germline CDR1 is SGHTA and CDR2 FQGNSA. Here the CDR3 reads CASSWKGGAGELFF. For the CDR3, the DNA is TGTGCCAGCAGCTGGAAAGGGGGGGCCGGGGAGCTGTTTTTT.

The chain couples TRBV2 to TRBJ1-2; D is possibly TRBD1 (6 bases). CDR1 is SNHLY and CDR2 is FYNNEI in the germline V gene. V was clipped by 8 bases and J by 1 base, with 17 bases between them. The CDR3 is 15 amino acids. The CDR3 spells CASGTRDNLNYGYTF. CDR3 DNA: TGTGCCAGCGGCACTCGGGACAACCTTAACTATGGCTACACCTTC.

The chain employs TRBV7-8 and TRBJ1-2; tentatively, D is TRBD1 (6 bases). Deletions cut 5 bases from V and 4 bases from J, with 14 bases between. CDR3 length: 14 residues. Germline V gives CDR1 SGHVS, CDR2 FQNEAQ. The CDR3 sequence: CASSPGGALYGYTF. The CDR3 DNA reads TGTGCCAGCAGCCCGGGGGGGGCTCTCTATGGCTACACCTTC.

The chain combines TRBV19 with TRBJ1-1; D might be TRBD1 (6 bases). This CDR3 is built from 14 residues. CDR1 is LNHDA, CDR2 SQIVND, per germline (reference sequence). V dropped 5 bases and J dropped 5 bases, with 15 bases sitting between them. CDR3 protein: CASSAQGGGTEAFF. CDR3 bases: TGTGCCAGTAGTGCACAGGGAGGGGGGACTGAAGCTTTCTTT.

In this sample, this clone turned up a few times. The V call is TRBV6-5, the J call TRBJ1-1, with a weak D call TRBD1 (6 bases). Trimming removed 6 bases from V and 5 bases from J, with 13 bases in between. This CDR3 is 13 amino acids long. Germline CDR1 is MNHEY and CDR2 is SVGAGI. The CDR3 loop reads CASRYNRETEAFF. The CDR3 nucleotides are TGTGCCAGCAGATATAACAGGGAGACTGAAGCTTTCTTT.

The CDR3 DNA sequence: TGTGCCAGTAGTACGCAGTTGCTGATGAACACTGAAGCTTTCTTT. Translating gives CASSTQLLMNTEAFF. The chain is built from TRBV19 and TRBJ1-1; no definite D call. V was cut by 4 bases and J by 0 bases, with 12 bases left in between. The CDR3 runs to 15 residues. Germline CDR1 LNHDA, CDR2 SQIVND (reference sequence).

The chain's CDR3 is CASSERGQWGYTF. Written as DNA, the CDR3 is TGTGCCAGCAGTGAAAGGGGGCAGTGGGGCTACACCTTC. The chain uses TRBV6-1 and TRBJ1-2; 7 bases align to TRBD1. The germline gives CDR1 MNHNS, CDR2 SASEGT. The junction had 5 bases not matched to a gene; V was cut back by 2 bases and J by 8 bases. The CDR3 covers 13 residues.

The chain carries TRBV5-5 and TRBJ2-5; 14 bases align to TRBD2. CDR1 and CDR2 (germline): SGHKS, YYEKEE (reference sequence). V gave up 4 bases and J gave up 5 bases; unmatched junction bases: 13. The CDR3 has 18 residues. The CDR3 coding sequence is TGTGCCAGCAGCCTGGGACTAGCGGGGGCGTACATTCGGGAGACCCAGTACTTC. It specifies CASSLGLAGAYIRETQYF. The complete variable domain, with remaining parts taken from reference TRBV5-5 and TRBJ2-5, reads DAGVTQSPTHLIKTRGQQVTLRCSPISGHKSVSWYQQVLGQGPQFIFQYYEKEERGRGNFPDRFSARQFPNYSSELNVNALLLGDSALYLCASSLGLAGAYIRETQYFGPGTRLLVL.

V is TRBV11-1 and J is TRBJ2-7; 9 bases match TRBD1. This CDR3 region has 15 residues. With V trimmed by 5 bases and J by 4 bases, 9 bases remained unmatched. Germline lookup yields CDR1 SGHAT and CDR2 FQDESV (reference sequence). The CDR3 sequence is CASSHMDRGGYEQYF. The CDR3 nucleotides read TGTGCCAGCAGCCATATGGACAGGGGTGGGTACGAGCAGTACTTC.

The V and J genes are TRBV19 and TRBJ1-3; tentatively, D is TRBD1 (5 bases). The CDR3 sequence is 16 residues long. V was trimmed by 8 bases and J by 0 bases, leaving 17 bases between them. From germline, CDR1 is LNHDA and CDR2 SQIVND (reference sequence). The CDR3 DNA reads TGTGCCAGTTGGGACCCCCAGGGAATCTCTGGAAACACCATATATTTT. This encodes CASWDPQGISGNTIYF.

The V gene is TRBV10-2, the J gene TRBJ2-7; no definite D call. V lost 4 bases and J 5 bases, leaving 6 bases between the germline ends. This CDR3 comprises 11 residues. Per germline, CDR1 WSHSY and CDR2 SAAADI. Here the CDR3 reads CASSGGNEQYF. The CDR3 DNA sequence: TGCGCCAGCAGTGGAGGAAACGAGCAGTACTTC.

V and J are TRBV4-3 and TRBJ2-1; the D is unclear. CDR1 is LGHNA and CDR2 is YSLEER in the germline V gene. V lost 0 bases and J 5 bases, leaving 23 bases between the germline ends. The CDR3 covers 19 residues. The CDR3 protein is CASSQDLPQPGYLDNEQFF. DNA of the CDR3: TGCGCCAGCAGCCAAGATCTACCCCAACCAGGATACCTCGACAATGAGCAGTTCTTC.

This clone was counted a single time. CDR3: CATSRVWADTQYF. In nucleotides, the CDR3 is TGTGCCACCAGCAGAGTCTGGGCAGATACGCAGTATTTT. This chain connects TRBV15 to TRBJ2-3; D not resolved. CDR1 and CDR2 (germline): LNHNV, YYDKDF (reference sequence). The length of the CDR3 is 13 residues. Trimming removed 1 base at V and 4 bases at J, with 6 bases between.

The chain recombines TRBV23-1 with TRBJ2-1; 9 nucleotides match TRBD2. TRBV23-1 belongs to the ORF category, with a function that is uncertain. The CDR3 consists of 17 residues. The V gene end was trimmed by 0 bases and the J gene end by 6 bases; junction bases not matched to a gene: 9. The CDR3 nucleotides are TGCGCCAGCAGTCAATCGAGGCGGGGGGGCTCTTTCAATGAGCAGTTCTTC. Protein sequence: CASSQSRRGGSFNEQFF.

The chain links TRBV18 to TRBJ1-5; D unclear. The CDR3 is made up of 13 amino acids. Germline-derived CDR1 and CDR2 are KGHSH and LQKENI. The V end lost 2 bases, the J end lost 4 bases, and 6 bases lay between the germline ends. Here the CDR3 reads CASSPGSNQPQHF. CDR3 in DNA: TGTGCCAGCTCACCAGGAAGTAATCAGCCCCAGCATTTT.

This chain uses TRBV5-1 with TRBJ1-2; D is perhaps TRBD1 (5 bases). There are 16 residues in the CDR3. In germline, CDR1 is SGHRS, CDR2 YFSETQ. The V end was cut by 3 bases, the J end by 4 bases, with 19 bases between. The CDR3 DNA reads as TGCGCCAGCAGCTACCCGTTTGGGGACCACCGCTATGGCTACACCTTC. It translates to CASSYPFGDHRYGYTF. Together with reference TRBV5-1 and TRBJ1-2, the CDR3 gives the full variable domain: KAGVTQTPRYLIKTRGQQVTLSCSPISGHRSVSWYQQTPGQGLQFLFEYFSETQRNKGNFPGRFSGRQFSNSRSEMNVSTLELGDSALYLCASSYPFGDHRYGYTFGSGTRLTVV.

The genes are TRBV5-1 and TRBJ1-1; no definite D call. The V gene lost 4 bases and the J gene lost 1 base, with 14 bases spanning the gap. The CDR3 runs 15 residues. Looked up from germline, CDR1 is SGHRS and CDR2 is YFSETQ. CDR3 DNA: TGCGCCAGCAGCCCTTGGTACACTCAGAACACTGAAGCTTTCTTT. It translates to CASSPWYTQNTEAFF.

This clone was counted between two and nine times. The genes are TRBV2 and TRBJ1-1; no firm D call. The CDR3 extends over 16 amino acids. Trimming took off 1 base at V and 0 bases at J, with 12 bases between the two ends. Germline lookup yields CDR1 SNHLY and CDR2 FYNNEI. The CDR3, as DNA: TGTGCCAGCAGTGAAGATCTTGCCAGACTGAACACTGAAGCTTTCTTT. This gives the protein CASSEDLARLNTEAFF.

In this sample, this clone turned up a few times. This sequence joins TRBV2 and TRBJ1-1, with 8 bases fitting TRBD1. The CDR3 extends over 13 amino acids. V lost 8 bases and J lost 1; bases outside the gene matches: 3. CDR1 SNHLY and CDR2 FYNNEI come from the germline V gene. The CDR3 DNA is TGTGCCAGCGGGGACAGGCGGAACACTGAAGCTTTCTTT. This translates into CASGDRRNTEAFF.

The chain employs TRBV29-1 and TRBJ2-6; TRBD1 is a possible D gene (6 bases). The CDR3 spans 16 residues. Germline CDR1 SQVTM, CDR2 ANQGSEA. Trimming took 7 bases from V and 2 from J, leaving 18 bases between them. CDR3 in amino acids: CSARLEGQAGANVLTF. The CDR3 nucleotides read TGCAGCGCCCGTCTTGAGGGACAAGCTGGGGCCAACGTCCTGACTTTC.

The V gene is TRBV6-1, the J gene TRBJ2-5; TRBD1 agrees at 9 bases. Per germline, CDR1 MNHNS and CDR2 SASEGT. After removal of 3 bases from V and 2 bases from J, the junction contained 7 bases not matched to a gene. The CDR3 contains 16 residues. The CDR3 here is CASSEIPGQGQETQYF. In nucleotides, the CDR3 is TGTGCCAGCAGTGAGATCCCGGGACAGGGACAAGAGACCCAGTACTTC.

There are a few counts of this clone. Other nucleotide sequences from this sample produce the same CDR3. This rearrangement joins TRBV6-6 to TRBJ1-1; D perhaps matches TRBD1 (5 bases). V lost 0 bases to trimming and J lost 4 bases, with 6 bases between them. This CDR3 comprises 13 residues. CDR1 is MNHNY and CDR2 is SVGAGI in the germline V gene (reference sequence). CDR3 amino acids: CASSYSGGTEAFF. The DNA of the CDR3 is TGTGCCAGCAGTTACTCGGGGGGCACTGAAGCTTTCTTT.